The 29 T cell receptor beta chains below come from one sample, sequenced in a study of T cell responses to AZD1222 COVID-19 vaccine. Method: immunoSEQ multiplex PCR; TCRdb's copy keeps in-frame clones and lacks some. The repertoire holds approximately 150,000 clones, with 80% to 95% as singletons. Sequenced here: peripheral blood, sampled on day 0 of MenACWY control vaccination. The receptors derive from an adult in good health.

The chain has TRBV7-9 and TRBJ1-4, with TRBD1 matching 7 bases. The ends lost 5 bases at V and 4 bases at J; junction bases unmatched: 4. Germline-derived CDR1 and CDR2 are SEHNR and FQNEAQ (reference sequence). The CDR3 runs 14 residues. The CDR3 protein is CASSTRDSNEKLFF. The CDR3 DNA is TGTGCCAGCAGCACCCGGGACAGTAATGAAAAACTGTTTTTT.

This chain connects TRBV2 to TRBJ1-2, with D possibly TRBD1 on 6 matching bases. The ends were cut back, 11 bases at V and 4 bases at J, with 17 bases in the middle. This CDR3 has 13 residues. Looked up from germline, CDR1 is SNHLY and CDR2 is FYNNEI. CDR3 sequence reads: CARLSGALYGYTF. The CDR3 nucleotides read TGTGCCCGCCTGTCAGGGGCTCTCTATGGCTACACCTTC.

The J gene is TRBJ2-2, the V gene TRBV28, with D perhaps matching TRBD2 (5 bases). In germline, CDR1 is MDHEN, CDR2 SYDVKM. There are 15 residues in the CDR3. Trimming removed 3 bases from V and 3 bases from J, with 11 bases in between. This CDR3 is CASSFRRAYTGELFF. As DNA, the CDR3 is TGTGCCAGCAGTTTCCGGCGGGCTTACACCGGGGAGCTGTTTTTT.

The chain links TRBV3-1 (or the pseudogene TRBV3-2) to TRBJ1-1; D ambiguous. Trimming removed 7 bases at V and 1 base at J, with 13 bases between. The CDR3 length is 14 residues. Germline CDR1 and CDR2: LGHDT and YNNKEL (reference sequence). As DNA, the CDR3 is TGTGCCAGCATACACCCTTTGGGGAACACTGAAGCTTTCTTT. Translated, it gives CASIHPLGNTEAFF.

V gene TRBV27 combines with J gene TRBJ2-6; D is undetermined. This CDR3 is 15 amino acids long. CDR1 and CDR2 (germline): MNHEY, SMNVEV (reference sequence). Trimming pared 2 bases from V and 2 bases from J, leaving 7 bases between. CDR3: CASSLIIPGANVLTF. The DNA for the CDR3 is TGTGCCAGCAGTTTAATCATACCTGGGGCCAACGTCCTGACTTTC. Combining the CDR3 with reference TRBV27 and TRBJ2-6 gives the whole variable domain EAQVTQNPRYLITVTGKKLTVTCSQNMNHEYMSWYRQDPGLGLRQIYYSMNVEVTDKGDVPEGYKVSRKEKRNFPLILESPSPNQTSLYFCASSLIIPGANVLTFGAGSRLTVL.

V and J are TRBV7-3 and TRBJ1-2; 7 nucleotides agree with TRBD1. Germline CDR1 reads SGHTA; CDR2 reads FQGTGA. The CDR3 covers 13 residues. Trimming cost V 1 base and J 6 bases; bases outside gene matches: 2. CDR3 sequence reads: CASSLIGGDGYTF. In DNA, the CDR3 is TGTGCCAGCAGCTTAATAGGGGGCGATGGCTACACCTTC.

In this sample, this clone turned up once. V gene TRBV18 combines with J gene TRBJ1-5; weak D call: TRBD1 (5 bases). The germline CDR1 and CDR2 sequences are KGHSH and LQKENI. Trimming took 2 bases from V and 0 from J, leaving 11 bases between them. The CDR3 spans 16 residues. CDR3 bases: TGTGCCAGCTCACCATGGGGGAGGGATAGCAATCAGCCCCAGCATTTT. Its translation: CASSPWGRDSNQPQHF.

CDR3 protein: CASSSGQGPYGYTF. The CDR3 DNA sequence: TGCGCCAGCAGCAGCGGACAGGGCCCCTATGGCTACACCTTC. The rearrangement joins TRBV5-1 to TRBJ1-2, with 8 bases identical to TRBD1. The CDR3 is 14 residues long. CDR1 SGHRS and CDR2 YFSETQ come from the germline V gene. V trimming: 4 bases; J trimming: 4 bases; junction bases outside the gene matches: 6.

The V call is TRBV19, the J call TRBJ1-2, with 8 bases identical to TRBD1. CDR1 and CDR2 from the germline V gene are LNHDA and SQIVND (reference sequence). This CDR3 comprises 13 residues. Trimming at V came to 7 bases and at J to 7 bases, leaving 8 bases not matched to a gene. For the CDR3, the DNA is TGTGCCAGTACCCAGGACAGGGAACGTGGCTACACCTTC. It yields the protein CASTQDRERGYTF.

The sample holds one count of this clone. This rearrangement joins TRBV6-5 to TRBJ2-1; D gene uncertain. Germline V lookup: CDR1 MNHEY, CDR2 SVGAGI. Trimming removed 4 bases at V and 0 bases at J, with 7 bases between. This CDR3 has 14 amino acids. CDR3 DNA sequence: TGTGCCAGCAGTTTGGAGAGCTCCTACAATGAGCAGTTCTTC. As protein: CASSLESSYNEQFF.

V and J are TRBV6-5 and TRBJ1-1; D perhaps matches TRBD1 (6 bases). From germline, CDR1 is MNHEY and CDR2 SVGAGI. Trimming took off 6 bases at V and 1 base at J, with 12 bases between the two ends. This CDR3 is 14 amino acids long. CDR3 residues: CASRPGTTNTEAFF. The DNA for the CDR3 is TGTGCCAGCAGACCCGGGACAACGAACACTGAAGCTTTCTTT.

The chain uses TRBV7-8 and TRBJ2-1; possible D gene TRBD1, 6 bases. V was shortened by 1 base and J by 9 bases, with 22 bases between the two germline ends. Germline loops: CDR1 SGHVS, CDR2 FQNEAQ. CDR3 length equals 17 residues. The CDR3 DNA sequence: TGTGCCAGCAGCTTAGGGTGGCTGGGGGCGAGGGTCGCTGAGCAGTTCTTC. Translation gives CASSLGWLGARVAEQFF.

The chain joins TRBV21-1 to TRBJ1-2. TRBV21-1 is an annotated pseudogene. This CDR3 spans 15 amino acids. CDR3 loop: CASSKVHLRVYGYTF. CDR3 DNA: TGTGCCAGCAGCAAAGTCCACCTACGAGTCTATGGCTACACCTTC.

V usage is TRBV6-5 and J usage is TRBJ1-4; D is ambiguous. The germline CDR1 and CDR2 sequences are MNHEY and SVGAGI. This CDR3 has 13 amino acids. V was cut by 0 bases and J by 8 bases, with 7 bases left in between. This chain's CDR3 is CASSYSKREKLFF. The CDR3 DNA sequence: TGTGCCAGCAGTTACTCGAAACGCGAAAAACTGTTTTTT.

The rearrangement uses TRBV7-9 and TRBJ2-3; the D gene is possibly TRBD2 (7 bases). V was clipped by 1 base and J by 13 bases, with 15 bases between them. The CDR3 has 13 amino acids. CDR1 and CDR2 (germline): SEHNR, FQNEAQ (reference sequence). The DNA of the CDR3 is TGTGCCAGCAGCTTAGAAGGGGGGGCGAAGGAGTATTTT. Protein sequence: CASSLEGGAKEYF.

The chain combines TRBV6-1 with TRBJ2-7; 7 positions match TRBD1. The germline V gene encodes CDR1 MNHNS and CDR2 SASEGT. CDR3 length: 15 amino acids. V lost 3 bases, J lost 1 base, and 6 bases stayed unmatched. The CDR3 nucleotides are TGTGCCAGCAGTGAGGCGACAGGGCTGTCCTACGAGCAGTACTTC. Its translation: CASSEATGLSYEQYF.

The DNA for the CDR3 is TGCAGTGCTAGTATTGTCCGGGGCACTGAAGCTTTCTTT. Translated, it gives CSASIVRGTEAFF. The rearrangement joins TRBV20-1 to TRBJ1-1, with D unresolved. The CDR3 extends over 13 amino acids. From germline, CDR1 is DFQATT and CDR2 SNEGSKA (reference sequence). V shed 3 bases and J shed 4 bases, with 12 bases lying between them.

The V and J genes are TRBV4-2 and TRBJ2-3; D may be TRBD2 (5 bases). V dropped 0 bases and J dropped 3 bases, with 10 bases sitting between them. CDR1 and CDR2 (germline): LGHNA, YNFKEQ. CDR3 length equals 15 residues. CDR3 sequence reads: CASSQERRITDTQYF. The CDR3 coding sequence is TGTGCCAGCAGCCAAGAGCGGAGGATAACAGATACGCAGTATTTT.

This chain links TRBV4-2 with TRBJ1-2; D is possibly TRBD1 (6 bases). The CDR3 loop spans 18 amino acids. Trimming shortened V by 0 bases and J by 6 bases, and 23 bases separated the two germline ends. CDR1 and CDR2 from the germline V gene are LGHNA and YNFKEQ. CDR3 bases: TGTGCCAGCAGCCAAGACTTAAATTTCGGGACAACCTATGATGGCTACACCTTC. The encoded protein is CASSQDLNFGTTYDGYTF.

The chain is built from TRBV14 and TRBJ2-5; perhaps D is TRBD1 or TRBD2 (7 bases each). The CDR3 contains 17 residues. The V end lost 1 base, the J end lost 2 bases, and 17 bases lay between the germline ends. Germline assignment: CDR1 SGHDN and CDR2 FVKESK. CDR3 DNA: TGTGCCAGCAGCCAAGGACGACAGGGAGGGAAACAAGAGACCCAGTACTTC. It specifies CASSQGRQGGKQETQYF.

With respect to this clone: Other DNA sequences in this specimen translate into the identical CDR3. The chain employs TRBV9 and TRBJ1-1; D gene ambiguous. This CDR3 is built from 13 residues. V dropped 0 bases and J dropped 1 base, with 4 bases sitting between them. Per the germline V gene, CDR1 is SGDLS and CDR2 is YYNGEE. The CDR3 sequence is CASSVVQNTEAFF. The CDR3 region has the DNA TGTGCCAGCAGCGTAGTCCAGAACACTGAAGCTTTCTTT. Based on the CDR3 plus reference TRBV9 and TRBJ1-1, the full variable domain is DSGVTQTPKHLITATGQRVTLRCSPRSGDLSVYWYQQSLDQGLQFLIQYYNGEERAKGNILERFSAQQFPDLHSELNLSSLELGDSALYFCASSVVQNTEAFFGQGTRLTVV.

The V call is TRBV12-3 or TRBV12-4, the J call TRBJ2-1; a possible D gene is TRBD2 (5 bases). Trimming left V 3 bases short and J 14 bases short, with 11 bases between. This CDR3 is built from 11 residues. CDR3 in DNA: TGTGCCAGCAGTTTGGCGGGTTGGGAGTTCTTC. Protein product: CASSLAGWEFF.

The V call is TRBV19, the J call TRBJ2-4, with 10 nucleotides matching TRBD2. V lost 5 bases and J lost 0; bases outside the gene matches: 4. From germline, CDR1 is LNHDA and CDR2 SQIVND (reference sequence). There are 16 residues in the CDR3. CDR3: CASSLIAGGAKNIQYF. DNA for the CDR3: TGTGCCAGTAGTCTTATAGCGGGGGGAGCCAAAAACATTCAGTACTTC.

The J gene is TRBJ2-4, the V gene TRBV5-5; D is undetermined. In germline, CDR1 is SGHKS, CDR2 YYEKEE (reference sequence). V lost 6 bases, J lost 8 bases, and 12 bases lay in between. The CDR3 spans 12 residues. The CDR3 nucleotides read TGTGCCAGCACCTCCCCTCGAGACATTCAGTACTTC. Residues: CASTSPRDIQYF.

The J gene is TRBJ1-2, the V gene TRBV11-2; D is unclear. The CDR3 totals 15 residues. Germline CDR1 reads SGHAT; CDR2 reads FQNNGV. The V end lost 4 bases, the J end lost 7 bases, and 19 bases lay between the germline ends. As DNA, the CDR3 is TGTGCCAGCAGCTCTAAAGACACCAATCTATCTGGCTACACCTTC. It codes for CASSSKDTNLSGYTF. Filled out from reference TRBV11-2 and TRBJ1-2, the complete variable domain reads EAGVAQSPRYKIIEKRQSVAFWCNPISGHATLYWYQQILGQGPKLLIQFQNNGVVDDSQLPKDRFSAERLKGVDSTLKIQPAKLEDSAVYLCASSSKDTNLSGYTFGSGTRLTVV.

The V call is TRBV5-1, the J call TRBJ2-2, with 8 bases lining up with TRBD1. The germline CDR1 and CDR2 sequences are SGHRS and YFSETQ. This CDR3 region has 15 residues. Trimming removed 0 bases from V and 7 bases from J; junction bases left unmatched: 5. The CDR3 DNA reads TGCGCCAGCAGCTTGGGAACAGGGGGAAACGGGGAGCTGTTTTTT. Its protein is CASSLGTGGNGELFF.

V is TRBV3-1 (or the pseudogene TRBV3-2) and J is TRBJ2-3; 14 positions match TRBD2. In germline, CDR1 is LGHDT, CDR2 YNNKEL (reference sequence). The V gene end was trimmed by 6 bases and the J gene end by 2 bases; junction bases not matched to a gene: 4. The CDR3 is made up of 16 amino acids. The CDR3 region is CASSRLAGGITDTQYF. The CDR3, as DNA: TGTGCCAGCAGTAGACTAGCGGGGGGGATCACAGATACGCAGTATTTT.

This chain connects TRBV5-6 to TRBJ2-1; no reliable D call. Germline V gene sequence: CDR1 SGHDT, CDR2 YYEEEE. The germline V and J ends were trimmed by 0 bases and 0 bases, with 10 bases remaining between them. The CDR3 length is 16 residues. The CDR3 DNA is TGTGCCAGCAGCTTGGCCGCGCCAGGCTCCTACAATGAGCAGTTCTTC. Its translation is CASSLAAPGSYNEQFF.

CDR3 loop: CASSKSLPLAAYEQYF. The CDR3 DNA is TGTGCCAGCAGCAAAAGCCTCCCCCTAGCGGCCTACGAGCAGTACTTC. The chain uses TRBV4-2 and TRBJ2-7, with TRBD2 matching over 7 bases. The germline V gene encodes CDR1 LGHNA and CDR2 YNFKEQ. Losses at the gene ends were 5 bases for V and 2 bases for J; bases not matched to a gene: 12. The CDR3 runs to 16 residues.